Below, 32 T cell receptor beta chains from the same sample are listed, as sequenced in a study of vaccination and CD4 T cells after COVID-19. Specified treatment: roughly ten-day PBMC culture with coronavirus spike peptide pools or control peptides (ViraFEST assay). No antigen has been identified for these receptors. The Oncomine TCR Beta short-read assay generated sequence data from the DNA of cultured CD4+ T cells. TCRdb redid the calling of the PCR reads with MiXCR, one entry per CDR3 protein. The sample gives 7,000 or so distinct CDR3 sequences, around 70% of which show up once; around 15% is in the top ten. Sequencing was performed on CD4+ T cells from blood, cultured in vitro. The receptors shown here come from a human donor who had recovered from COVID-19.

This clonotype is classed as medium-sized. CDR3 in amino acids: CATSDPRQGASNQPQHF. DNA of the CDR3: TGTGCCACCAGTGATCCTAGACAGGGGGCTAGCAATCAGCCCCAGCATTTT. The chain uses TRBV24-1 and TRBJ1-5; TRBD1 agrees at 10 bases. The V segment lost 3 bases and the J segment 0 bases; nucleotides outside the gene matches: 4. Germline CDR1 is KGHDR and CDR2 is SFDVKD. CDR3 size: 17 residues.

The chain is built from TRBV11-2 and TRBJ1-6; no clear D. CDR1 is SGHAT, CDR2 FQNNGV, per germline. V lost 5 bases to trimming and J lost 9 bases, with 14 bases between them. This CDR3 spans 14 amino acids. CDR3 residues: CASSDLVVGSPLHF. The CDR3 DNA is TGTGCCAGCAGCGACCTTGTAGTCGGTTCACCCCTCCACTTT. Full variable domain (outside the CDR3, taken from reference TRBV11-2 and TRBJ1-6): EAGVAQSPRYKIIEKRQSVAFWCNPISGHATLYWYQQILGQGPKLLIQFQNNGVVDDSQLPKDRFSAERLKGVDSTLKIQPAKLEDSAVYLCASSDLVVGSPLHFGNGTRLTVT.

This clonotype has only one observation. The gene calls are TRBV6-2 or TRBV6-3 and TRBJ2-3; D assignment may be TRBD1 or TRBD2 (6 bases each). CDR3 size: 17 residues. V was pared by 2 bases and J by 4 bases, with 19 bases between. In germline, CDR1 is MNHEY, CDR2 SVGEGT. The CDR3 nucleotides are TGTGCCAGCAGTTACACAAAAGGGGGGCTCGCGGCAGATACGCAGTATTTT. Translating it yields CASSYTKGGLAADTQYF.

V usage is TRBV21-1 and J usage is TRBJ2-5; the table's TRBD2 call for D was not verified on the DNA. TRBV21-1 is a listed pseudogene. The CDR3 extends over 17 amino acids. The CDR3 loop reads CASSSEGAGGPGETQYF. The DNA of the CDR3 is TGTGCCAGCAGCTCAGAGGGGGCGGGAGGGCCCGGGGAGACCCAGTACTTC.

The V call is TRBV6-1, the J call TRBJ2-1; unclear D gene. V dropped 7 bases and J dropped 12 bases, with 19 bases sitting between them. Germline CDR1 reads MNHNS; CDR2 reads SASEGT. The CDR3 is made up of 13 amino acids. The CDR3 DNA is TGTGCCAGCACCCCTAACGGAGATGTTGGGCAGTTCTTC. Amino acids: CASTPNGDVGQFF.

This clonotype occurred once. CDR3 sequence (DNA): TGTGCCAGCAGTTTAGGACGATTTAACACAGATACGCAGTATTTT. Its translation: CASSLGRFNTDTQYF. The J gene is TRBJ2-3, the V gene TRBV27; D remains ambiguous. V was clipped by 2 bases and J by 2 bases, with 11 bases between them. The CDR3 is made up of 15 amino acids. The germline gives CDR1 MNHEY, CDR2 SMNVEV (reference sequence).

This rearrangement joins TRBV12-3 or TRBV12-4 to TRBJ2-5; D unresolved. V was trimmed by 1 base and J by 9 bases, leaving 12 bases between them. The CDR3 totals 13 residues. This CDR3 reads CASSLGLGEAQYF. CDR3 DNA: TGTGCCAGCAGTTTAGGGCTGGGTGAGGCCCAGTACTTC.

V gene TRBV20-1 combines with J gene TRBJ1-5, with 10 bases matching TRBD1. This CDR3 has 15 amino acids. V shed 3 bases, J shed 9 bases, and the junction held 11 bases outside the gene matches. Germline lookup yields CDR1 DFQATT and CDR2 SNEGSKA (reference sequence). The chain's CDR3 is CSASPGQGLLWPQHF. The CDR3 DNA sequence: TGCAGTGCTAGTCCGGGACAGGGGCTCCTTTGGCCCCAGCATTTT.

By share of the sample, this clonotype is medium-sized (0.01 to 0.1%). The chain is built from TRBV19 and TRBJ2-7; 8 bases are a match to TRBD1. The J segment lost 3 bases and the V segment lost 4 bases, leaving 11 bases of the junction unmatched. CDR1 is LNHDA, CDR2 SQIVND, per germline (reference sequence). This CDR3 has 16 residues. CDR3 residues: CASSTLAQGAFYEQYF. The DNA of the CDR3 is TGTGCCAGTAGTACCCTAGCTCAGGGGGCCTTCTACGAGCAGTACTTC.

The CDR3 protein is CASRVAGHNSPLHF. The CDR3 nucleotides are TGTGCCAGCAGGGTCGCGGGCCATAATTCACCCCTCCACTTT. The chain uses TRBV6-1 and TRBJ1-6, with D hard to call. Trimming stripped 6 bases from V and 5 bases from J, with 11 bases between. Germline V lookup: CDR1 MNHNS, CDR2 SASEGT. The CDR3 covers 14 residues.

This clonotype appeared a single time. This chain links TRBV20-1 with TRBJ2-1; possible D gene TRBD2, 5 bases. V was clipped by 1 base and J by 3 bases, with 10 bases between them. Germline V CDR1 and CDR2: DFQATT, SNEGSKA (reference sequence). The CDR3 totals 14 residues. The CDR3 loop reads CSARGLADYNEQFF. The CDR3 bases are TGCAGTGCTAGAGGGCTAGCAGACTACAATGAGCAGTTCTTC.

The rearrangement joins TRBV7-2 to TRBJ2-5; 9 bases match TRBD2. V shed 5 bases and J 4 bases; nucleotides not matched to a gene: 2. Germline CDR1 and CDR2: SGHTA and FQGNSA. The CDR3 spans 13 residues. The CDR3 sequence: CASSASGVETQYF. CDR3 nucleotide sequence: TGTGCCAGCAGCGCTAGCGGGGTAGAGACCCAGTACTTC.

The chain's CDR3 is CSAPRSGTFYEQYF. The DNA of the CDR3 is TGCAGTGCGCCCCGTAGCGGGACCTTCTACGAGCAGTACTTC. The chain uses TRBV20-1 and TRBJ2-7; 8 bases agree with TRBD2. The CDR3 covers 14 residues. From germline, CDR1 is DFQATT and CDR2 SNEGSKA (reference sequence). Unmatched junction bases numbered 10, after V lost 6 bases and J lost 3 bases.

This chain joins TRBV7-2 and TRBJ2-1; 7 bases align to TRBD1. The ends lost 2 bases at V and 1 base at J; junction bases unmatched: 2. There are 15 residues in the CDR3. The V gene's germline CDR1 is SGHTA and CDR2 FQGNSA. For the CDR3, the DNA is TGTGCCAGCAGCTTACAGACAGGGTCCTACAATGAGCAGTTCTTC. Translated, it gives CASSLQTGSYNEQFF.

The rearrangement joins TRBV20-1 to TRBJ1-5; D unclear. There are 13 residues in the CDR3. Germline CDR1 reads DFQATT; CDR2 reads SNEGSKA (reference sequence). Trimming left V 0 bases short and J 6 bases short, with 9 bases between. The CDR3 sequence: CSARDSVGQPQHF. The CDR3 region has the DNA TGCAGTGCTAGAGATTCGGTCGGTCAGCCCCAGCATTTT.

V and J are TRBV2 and TRBJ1-1; 8 nucleotides agree with TRBD1. Trimming cost V 6 bases and J 6 bases; bases outside gene matches: 6. The CDR3 runs to 13 residues. Germline CDR1 SNHLY, CDR2 FYNNEI. The CDR3: CASRPDRGSEAFF. CDR3 coding DNA: TGTGCCAGCAGACCCGACAGGGGCTCTGAAGCTTTCTTT.

V usage is TRBV6-2 or TRBV6-3 and J usage is TRBJ1-5, with 7 bases lining up with TRBD1. V trimming: 5 bases; J trimming: 4 bases; junction bases outside the gene matches: 11. The CDR3 totals 16 residues. Germline V CDR1 and CDR2: MNHEY, SVGEGT. The CDR3, as DNA: TGTGCCAGCAGTCGACAGGGCCGGGGCTTAAATCAGCCCCAGCATTTT. This codes for CASSRQGRGLNQPQHF.

The J gene is TRBJ1-2, the V gene TRBV15; a possible D gene is TRBD1 (6 bases). The CDR3 totals 15 residues. Trimming cost V 0 bases and J 7 bases, with 15 bases left between them. Germline V gene sequence: CDR1 LNHNV, CDR2 YYDKDF (reference sequence). Here the CDR3 reads CATSRDSVTGFGYTF. CDR3 sequence (DNA): TGTGCCACCAGCAGAGATTCGGTAACAGGGTTTGGCTACACCTTC.

This clonotype was counted only a few times. The chain couples TRBV19 to TRBJ2-1; 10 bases fit TRBD1. Germline V gene lookup returns CDR1 LNHDA and CDR2 SQIVND (reference sequence). The CDR3 is made up of 16 amino acids. V lost 7 bases, J lost 1 base, and 7 bases stayed unmatched. CDR3 residues: CASKPGDRGSYNEQFF. The DNA of the CDR3 is TGTGCCAGTAAGCCTGGGGACAGGGGATCCTACAATGAGCAGTTCTTC.

This clonotype was found once. The chain has TRBV5-4 and TRBJ1-1, with D unclear. V lost 0 bases, J lost 2 bases, and 11 bases lay in between. This CDR3 has 15 residues. Germline V gene data show CDR1 as SGHNT and CDR2 as YYREEE (reference sequence). The CDR3 DNA reads TGTGCCAGCAGCTTGGGCGGGAAGGAAAACACTGAAGCTTTCTTT. This gives the protein CASSLGGKENTEAFF.

This rearrangement joins TRBV5-1 to TRBJ2-5; possibly TRBD1 or TRBD2 for D (5 bases each). CDR3 size: 15 residues. V was clipped by 4 bases and J by 7 bases, with 20 bases between them. CDR1 SGHRS and CDR2 YFSETQ come from the germline V gene. The CDR3 nucleotides are TGCGCCAGCAGCCCCTCCGGGGACCTTGGGGGGACCCAGTACTTC. This sequence encodes CASSPSGDLGGTQYF.

J is TRBJ1-2 and V is TRBV7-2, with D hard to call. The CDR3 sequence is 13 residues long. CDR1 and CDR2 (germline): SGHTA, FQGNSA. Trimming took 6 bases from V and 5 from J, leaving 13 bases between them. The CDR3 sequence is CASRAEKGYGYTF. CDR3 DNA: TGTGCCAGCAGGGCCGAAAAAGGGTATGGCTACACCTTC.

The V gene is TRBV6-5, the J gene TRBJ2-1, with 8 bases that match TRBD2. J was trimmed by 5 bases and V by 2 bases; bases with no gene match: 5. This CDR3 spans 15 amino acids. From germline, CDR1 is MNHEY and CDR2 SVGAGI. The CDR3 reads CASSYRREDHNEQFF. The CDR3 nucleotides read TGTGCCAGCAGTTACCGGCGGGAGGACCACAATGAGCAGTTCTTC.

By sample share, this clonotype is medium-sized. The chain couples TRBV7-3 to TRBJ1-2, with D perhaps matching TRBD1 (6 bases). Between the trimmed V and J ends, which lost 5 bases and 8 bases, there was a span of 15 bases. The CDR3 extends over 13 amino acids. Germline V gene data show CDR1 as SGHTA and CDR2 as FQGTGA. CDR3 residues: CASSPGGGGGYTF. CDR3 coding DNA: TGTGCCAGCAGCCCTGGCGGGGGCGGGGGCTACACCTTC.

The chain carries TRBV27 and TRBJ1-1; D is ambiguous. Trimming left V 6 bases short and J 4 bases short, with 15 bases between. This CDR3 is built from 14 residues. In germline, CDR1 is MNHEY, CDR2 SMNVEV (reference sequence). CDR3 in amino acids: CASRGQAAGTEAFF. The CDR3 DNA reads TGTGCCAGCAGAGGGCAGGCGGCGGGCACTGAAGCTTTCTTT.

The chain carries TRBV19 and TRBJ1-3; maybe TRBD1 (6 bases). Trimming shortened V by 5 bases and J by 0 bases, and 17 bases separated the two germline ends. This CDR3 comprises 17 residues. Germline V gene lookup returns CDR1 LNHDA and CDR2 SQIVND (reference sequence). The CDR3 sequence: CASSDRTTGSSGNTIYF. CDR3 DNA sequence: TGTGCCAGTAGTGACCGTACGACAGGCAGCTCTGGAAACACCATATATTTT.

The V gene is TRBV11-2, the J gene TRBJ2-5, with D possibly matching TRBD2 (5 bases). V was cut by 1 base and J by 0 bases, with 9 bases left in between. Looked up from germline, CDR1 is SGHAT and CDR2 is FQNNGV. This CDR3 contains 15 residues. This CDR3 is CASSLVEGYQETQYF. As DNA, the CDR3 is TGTGCCAGCAGCTTAGTAGAGGGCTACCAAGAGACCCAGTACTTC.

This chain connects TRBV7-2 to TRBJ2-1, with a weak D call TRBD2 (6 bases). Germline CDR1 and CDR2: SGHTA and FQGNSA. The CDR3 has 14 residues. V was trimmed by 4 bases and J by 10 bases, leaving 17 bases between them. The CDR3: CASSSSGVAVEQFF. In DNA, the CDR3 is TGTGCCAGCAGCTCCTCGGGGGTAGCGGTAGAGCAGTTCTTC.

J is TRBJ1-2 and V is TRBV7-2; D might be TRBD1 (6 bases). V shed 1 base and J shed 7 bases, with 16 bases lying between them. This CDR3 has 15 residues. Per germline, CDR1 SGHTA and CDR2 FQGNSA. The CDR3 DNA is TGTGCCAGCAGCTTAGATGGGCAGGGGTGGCGTGGCTACACCTTC. Its translation is CASSLDGQGWRGYTF.

This clonotype appeared a single time. The J gene is TRBJ1-2, the V gene TRBV7-9, with 9 bases aligning to TRBD1. From germline, CDR1 is SEHNR and CDR2 FQNEAQ (reference sequence). Trimming at V came to 6 bases and at J to 6 bases, leaving 20 bases not matched to a gene. This CDR3 is built from 18 residues. CDR3 sequence (DNA): TGTGCCAGCAGTAAAGGGAAGGAACAGGGGGCGGGAAGGAATGGCTACACCTTC. Translation gives CASSKGKEQGAGRNGYTF.

The V and J genes are TRBV7-2 and TRBJ2-1; tentative D call: TRBD1 (5 bases). The CDR3 is 14 amino acids. V lost 5 bases to trimming and J lost 2 bases, with 10 bases between them. Germline-derived CDR1 and CDR2 are SGHTA and FQGNSA. The CDR3 nucleotides are TGTGCCAGCAGCCCCCGACAGACCTACAATGAGCAGTTCTTC. It is translated as CASSPRQTYNEQFF.

The chain couples TRBV20-1 to TRBJ1-4, with 7 nucleotides matching TRBD1. The CDR3 has 13 residues. The germline CDR1 and CDR2 sequences are DFQATT and SNEGSKA (reference sequence). With V trimmed by 5 bases and J by 8 bases, 8 bases remained unmatched. CDR3 residues: CSARQGAGEKLFF. The CDR3 nucleotides are TGCAGTGCTCGACAGGGCGCAGGGGAAAAACTGTTTTTT.